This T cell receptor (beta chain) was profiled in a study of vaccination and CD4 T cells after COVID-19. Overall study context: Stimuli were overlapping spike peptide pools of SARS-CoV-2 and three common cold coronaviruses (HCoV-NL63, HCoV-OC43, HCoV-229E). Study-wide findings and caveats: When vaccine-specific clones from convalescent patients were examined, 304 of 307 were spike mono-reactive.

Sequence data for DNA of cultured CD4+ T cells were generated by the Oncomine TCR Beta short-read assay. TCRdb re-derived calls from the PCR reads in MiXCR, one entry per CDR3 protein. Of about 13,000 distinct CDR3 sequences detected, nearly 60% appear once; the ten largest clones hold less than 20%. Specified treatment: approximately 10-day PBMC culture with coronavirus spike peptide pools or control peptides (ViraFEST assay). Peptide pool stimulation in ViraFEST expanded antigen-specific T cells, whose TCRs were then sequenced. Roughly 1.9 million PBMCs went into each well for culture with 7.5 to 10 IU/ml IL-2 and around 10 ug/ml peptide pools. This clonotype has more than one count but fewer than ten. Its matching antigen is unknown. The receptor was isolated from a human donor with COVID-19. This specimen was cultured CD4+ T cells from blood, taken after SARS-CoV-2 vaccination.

The CDR3 DNA sequence: TGTGCCAGCAGCCAAGGCCCGGATTATGGCTACACCTTC. This sequence encodes CASSQGPDYGYTF. The chain links TRBV3-1 to TRBJ1-2, with unresolved D. Germline assignment: CDR1 LGHDT and CDR2 YNNKEL (reference sequence). Trimming removed 1 base from V and 5 bases from J, with 8 bases in between. This CDR3 contains 13 residues.